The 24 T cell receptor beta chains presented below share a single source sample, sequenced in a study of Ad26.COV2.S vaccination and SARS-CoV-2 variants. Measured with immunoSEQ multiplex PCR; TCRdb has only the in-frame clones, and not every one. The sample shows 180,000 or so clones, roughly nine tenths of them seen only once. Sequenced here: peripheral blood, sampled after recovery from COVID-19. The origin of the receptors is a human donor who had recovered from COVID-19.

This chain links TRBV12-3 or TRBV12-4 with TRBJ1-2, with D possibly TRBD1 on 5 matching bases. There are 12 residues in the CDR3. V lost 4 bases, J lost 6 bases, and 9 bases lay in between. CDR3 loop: CASSWDGDGYTF. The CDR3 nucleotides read TGTGCCAGCAGTTGGGACGGGGATGGCTACACCTTC.

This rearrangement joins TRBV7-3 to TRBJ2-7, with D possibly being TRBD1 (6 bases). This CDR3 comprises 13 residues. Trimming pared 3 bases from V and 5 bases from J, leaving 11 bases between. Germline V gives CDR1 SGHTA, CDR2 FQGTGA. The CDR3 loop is CASSFQAGDEQYF. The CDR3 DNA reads TGTGCCAGCAGCTTCCAGGCAGGGGACGAGCAGTACTTC.

CDR3 protein: CASSQTVSHEQYF. The CDR3 region has the DNA TGCGCCAGCAGCCAAACCGTTAGCCACGAGCAGTACTTC. This chain joins TRBV5-1 and TRBJ2-7; D gene ambiguous. Trimming pared 4 bases from V and 5 bases from J, leaving 13 bases between. The CDR3 is made up of 13 amino acids. The germline V gene encodes CDR1 SGHRS and CDR2 YFSETQ.

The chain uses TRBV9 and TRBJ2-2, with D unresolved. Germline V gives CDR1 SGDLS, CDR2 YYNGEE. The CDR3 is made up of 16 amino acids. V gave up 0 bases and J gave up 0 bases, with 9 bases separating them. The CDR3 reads CASSVGRTANTGELFF. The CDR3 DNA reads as TGTGCCAGCAGCGTAGGAAGGACGGCGAACACCGGGGAGCTGTTTTTT.

This chain's CDR3 is CASSQDGGGMNTEAFF. DNA for the CDR3: TGTGCCAGCAGCCAAGATGGTGGAGGAATGAACACTGAAGCTTTCTTT. The genes are TRBV4-2 and TRBJ1-1; no clear D. The germline gives CDR1 LGHNA, CDR2 YNFKEQ. V shed 0 bases and J shed 0 bases, with 11 bases lying between them. This CDR3 comprises 16 residues.

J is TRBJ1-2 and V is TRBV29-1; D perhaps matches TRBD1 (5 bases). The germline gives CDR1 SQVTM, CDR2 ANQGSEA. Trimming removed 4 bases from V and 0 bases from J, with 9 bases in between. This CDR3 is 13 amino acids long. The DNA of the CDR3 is TGCAGCGTTGGGGACCTAGCTAACTATGGCTACACCTTC. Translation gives CSVGDLANYGYTF.

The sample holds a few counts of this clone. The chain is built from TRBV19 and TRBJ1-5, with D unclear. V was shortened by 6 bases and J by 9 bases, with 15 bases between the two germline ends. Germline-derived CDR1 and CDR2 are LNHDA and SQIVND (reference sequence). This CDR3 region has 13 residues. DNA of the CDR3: TGTGCCAGTAGAACCGGGCCCATAGGGCCCCAGCATTTT. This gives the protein CASRTGPIGPQHF.

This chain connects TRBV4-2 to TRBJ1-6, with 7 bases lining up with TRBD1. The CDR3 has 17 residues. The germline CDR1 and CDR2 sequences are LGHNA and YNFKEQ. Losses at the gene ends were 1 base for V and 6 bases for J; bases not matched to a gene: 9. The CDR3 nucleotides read TGTGCCAGCAGCCAAGGGGGGAAGGGGGCTGTTAATTCACCCCTCCACTTT. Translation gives CASSQGGKGAVNSPLHF.

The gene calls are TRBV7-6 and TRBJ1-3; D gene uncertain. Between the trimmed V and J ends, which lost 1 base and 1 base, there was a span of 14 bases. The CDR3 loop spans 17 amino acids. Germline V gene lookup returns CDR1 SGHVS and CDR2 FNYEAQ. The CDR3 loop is CASSLGFGRDSGNTIYF. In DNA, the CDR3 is TGTGCCAGCAGCTTAGGGTTCGGGAGGGATTCTGGAAACACCATATATTTT. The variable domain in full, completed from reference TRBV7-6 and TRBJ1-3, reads GAGVSQSPRYKVTKRGQDVALRCDPISGHVSLYWYRQALGQGPEFLTYFNYEAQQDKSGLPNDRFSAERPEGSISTLTIQRTEQRDSAMYRCASSLGFGRDSGNTIYFGEGSWLTVV.

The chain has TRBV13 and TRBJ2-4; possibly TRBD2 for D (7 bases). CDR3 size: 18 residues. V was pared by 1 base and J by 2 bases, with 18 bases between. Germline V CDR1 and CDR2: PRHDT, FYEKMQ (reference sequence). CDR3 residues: CASSLVWGGPYTKNIQYF. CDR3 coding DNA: TGTGCCAGCAGCTTAGTCTGGGGGGGGCCCTATACCAAAAACATTCAGTACTTC.

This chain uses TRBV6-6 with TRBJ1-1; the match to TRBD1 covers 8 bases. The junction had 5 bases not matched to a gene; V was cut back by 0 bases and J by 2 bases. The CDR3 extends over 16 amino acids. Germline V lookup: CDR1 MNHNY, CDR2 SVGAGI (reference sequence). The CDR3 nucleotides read TGTGCCAGCAGTTACTCGTCTCCAGGGGGCAACACTGAAGCTTTCTTT. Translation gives CASSYSSPGGNTEAFF.

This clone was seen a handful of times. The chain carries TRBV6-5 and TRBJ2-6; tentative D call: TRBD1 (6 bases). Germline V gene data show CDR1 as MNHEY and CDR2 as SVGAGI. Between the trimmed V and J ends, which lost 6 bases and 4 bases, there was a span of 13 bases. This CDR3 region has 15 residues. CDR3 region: CASSPQGLGANVLTF. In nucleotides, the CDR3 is TGTGCCAGCAGCCCACAGGGCCTCGGGGCCAACGTCCTGACTTTC.

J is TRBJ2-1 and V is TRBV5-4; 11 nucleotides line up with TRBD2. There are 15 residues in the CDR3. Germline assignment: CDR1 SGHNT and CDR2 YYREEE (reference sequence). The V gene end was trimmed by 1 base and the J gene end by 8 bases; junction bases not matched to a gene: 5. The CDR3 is CASSLISGGAHEQFF. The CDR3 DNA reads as TGTGCCAGCAGCTTGATTAGCGGGGGGGCCCATGAGCAGTTCTTC.

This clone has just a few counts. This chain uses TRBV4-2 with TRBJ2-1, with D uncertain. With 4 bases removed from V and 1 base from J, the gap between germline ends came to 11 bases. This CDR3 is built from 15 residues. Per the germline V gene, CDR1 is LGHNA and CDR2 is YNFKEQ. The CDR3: CASSPRTGSYNEQFF. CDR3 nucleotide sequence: TGTGCCAGCAGCCCCCGGACGGGTTCCTACAATGAGCAGTTCTTC.

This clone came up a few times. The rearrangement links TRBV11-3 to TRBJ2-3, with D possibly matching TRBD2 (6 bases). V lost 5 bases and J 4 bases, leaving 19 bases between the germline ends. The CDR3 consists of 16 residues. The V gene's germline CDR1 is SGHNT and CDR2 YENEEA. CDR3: CASSVGFGGDADTQYF. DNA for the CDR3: TGTGCCAGCAGCGTGGGCTTCGGGGGAGATGCAGATACGCAGTATTTT.

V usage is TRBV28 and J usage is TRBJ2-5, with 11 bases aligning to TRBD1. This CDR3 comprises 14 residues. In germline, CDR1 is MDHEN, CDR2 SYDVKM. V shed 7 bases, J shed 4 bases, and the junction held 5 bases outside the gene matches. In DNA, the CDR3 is TGTGCCAGCAAATCCGGACAGGGGGCAGAGACCCAGTACTTC. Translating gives CASKSGQGAETQYF.

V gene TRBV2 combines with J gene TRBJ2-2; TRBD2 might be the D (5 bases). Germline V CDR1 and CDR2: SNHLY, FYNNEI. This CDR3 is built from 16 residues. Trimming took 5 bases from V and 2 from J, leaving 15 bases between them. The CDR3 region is CASSSVLASNTGELFF. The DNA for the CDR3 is TGTGCCAGCAGTTCGGTCTTAGCGTCCAACACCGGGGAGCTGTTTTTT.

The DNA of the CDR3 is TGCGCCAGCAGGACAGGGGAATCGAGTGGCTACACCTTC. Its protein product is CASRTGESSGYTF. V usage is TRBV5-1 and J usage is TRBJ1-2, with 8 bases lining up with TRBD1. CDR3 length equals 13 residues. Germline CDR1 is SGHRS and CDR2 is YFSETQ. Trimming removed 5 bases from V and 7 bases from J; junction bases left unmatched: 7. Together with reference TRBV5-1 and TRBJ1-2, the CDR3 gives the full variable domain: KAGVTQTPRYLIKTRGQQVTLSCSPISGHRSVSWYQQTPGQGLQFLFEYFSETQRNKGNFPGRFSGRQFSNSRSEMNVSTLELGDSALYLCASRTGESSGYTFGSGTRLTVV.

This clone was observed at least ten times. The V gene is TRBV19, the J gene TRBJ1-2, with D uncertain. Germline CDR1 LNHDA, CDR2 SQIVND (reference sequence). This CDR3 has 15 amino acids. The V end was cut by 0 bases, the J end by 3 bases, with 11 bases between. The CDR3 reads CASSIDPGNYYGYTF. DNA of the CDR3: TGTGCCAGTAGTATAGATCCGGGCAACTACTATGGCTACACCTTC.

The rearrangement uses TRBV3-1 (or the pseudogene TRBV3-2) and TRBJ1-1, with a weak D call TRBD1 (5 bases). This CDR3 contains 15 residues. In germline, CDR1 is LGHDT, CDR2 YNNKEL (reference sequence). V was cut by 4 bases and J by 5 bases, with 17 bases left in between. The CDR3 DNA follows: TGTGCCAGCAGCCGACGGCAGGGCACCGGAACTGAAGCTTTCTTT. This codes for CASSRRQGTGTEAFF.

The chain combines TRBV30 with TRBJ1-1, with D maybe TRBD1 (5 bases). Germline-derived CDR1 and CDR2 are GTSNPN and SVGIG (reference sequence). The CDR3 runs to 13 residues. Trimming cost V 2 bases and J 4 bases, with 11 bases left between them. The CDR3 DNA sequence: TGTGCCTGGAGTTTTTATGGGGGCACTGAAGCTTTCTTT. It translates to CAWSFYGGTEAFF.

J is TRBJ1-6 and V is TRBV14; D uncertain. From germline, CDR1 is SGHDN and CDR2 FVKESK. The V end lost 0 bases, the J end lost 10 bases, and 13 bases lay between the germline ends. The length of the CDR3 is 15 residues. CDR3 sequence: CASSQERGPPSPLHF. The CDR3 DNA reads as TGTGCCAGCAGCCAAGAAAGAGGGCCCCCATCACCCCTCCACTTT. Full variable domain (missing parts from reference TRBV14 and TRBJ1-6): EAGVTQFPSHSVIEKGQTVTLRCDPISGHDNLYWYRRVMGKEIKFLLHFVKESKQDESGMPNNRFLAERTGGTYSTLKVQPAELEDSGVYFCASSQERGPPSPLHFGNGTRLTVT.

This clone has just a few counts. CDR3 amino acids: CASSWEGVARVSYEQYF. CDR3 DNA: TGTGCCAGCAGCTGGGAGGGGGTGGCCCGCGTCTCCTACGAGCAGTACTTC. The chain recombines TRBV5-8 with TRBJ2-7, with D possibly matching TRBD2 (7 bases). Germline CDR1 and CDR2: SGHTS and YDEGEE. This CDR3 region has 17 residues. V was trimmed by 3 bases and J by 0 bases, leaving 19 bases between them.

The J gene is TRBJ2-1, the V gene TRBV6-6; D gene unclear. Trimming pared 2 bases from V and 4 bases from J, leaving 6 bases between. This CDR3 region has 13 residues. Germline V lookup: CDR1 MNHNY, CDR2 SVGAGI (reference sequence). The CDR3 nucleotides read TGTGCCAGCAGTTACGCTCAATACAATGAGCAGTTCTTC. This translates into CASSYAQYNEQFF.